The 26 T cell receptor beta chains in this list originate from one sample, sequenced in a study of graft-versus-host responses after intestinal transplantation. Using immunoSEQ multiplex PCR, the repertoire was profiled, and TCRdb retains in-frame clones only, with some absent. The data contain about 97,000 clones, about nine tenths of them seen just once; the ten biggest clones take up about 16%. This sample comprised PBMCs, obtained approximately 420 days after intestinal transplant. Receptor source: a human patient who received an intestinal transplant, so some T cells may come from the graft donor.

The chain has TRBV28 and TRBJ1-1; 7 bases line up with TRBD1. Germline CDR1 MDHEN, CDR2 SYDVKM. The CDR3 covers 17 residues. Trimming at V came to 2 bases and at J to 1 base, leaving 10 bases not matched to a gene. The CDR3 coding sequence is TGTGCCAGCAGTTTAGAGGGACAGCTGTTGAGGAACACTGAAGCTTTCTTT. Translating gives CASSLEGQLLRNTEAFF.

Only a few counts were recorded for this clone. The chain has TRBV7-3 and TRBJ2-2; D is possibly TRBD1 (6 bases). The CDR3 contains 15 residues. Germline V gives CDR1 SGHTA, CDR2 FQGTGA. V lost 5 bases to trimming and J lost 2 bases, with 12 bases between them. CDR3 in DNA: TGTGCCAGCAGCCCCTGGACAGACAACACCGGGGAGCTGTTTTTT. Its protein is CASSPWTDNTGELFF.

The CDR3 nucleotides are TGCAGCGTTGTATGGGACTCCTACGAGCAGTACTTC. As protein: CSVVWDSYEQYF. The chain uses TRBV29-1 and TRBJ2-7, with unresolved D. The V and J ends lost 4 bases and 0 bases respectively, with 7 bases between them. The CDR3 is 12 amino acids. Germline CDR1 and CDR2: SQVTM and ANQGSEA.

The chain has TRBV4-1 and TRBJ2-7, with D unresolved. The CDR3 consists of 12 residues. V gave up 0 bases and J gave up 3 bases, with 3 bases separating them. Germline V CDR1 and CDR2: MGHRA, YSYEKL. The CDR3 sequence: CASSQEGYEQYF. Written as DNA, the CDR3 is TGCGCCAGCAGCCAAGAGGGCTACGAGCAGTACTTC.

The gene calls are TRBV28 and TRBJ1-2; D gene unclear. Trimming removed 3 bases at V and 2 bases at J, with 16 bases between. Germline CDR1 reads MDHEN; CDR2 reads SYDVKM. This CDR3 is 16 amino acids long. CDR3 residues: CASSFPRGGRNYGYTF. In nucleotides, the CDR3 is TGTGCCAGCAGTTTCCCGCGGGGAGGACGGAACTATGGCTACACCTTC.

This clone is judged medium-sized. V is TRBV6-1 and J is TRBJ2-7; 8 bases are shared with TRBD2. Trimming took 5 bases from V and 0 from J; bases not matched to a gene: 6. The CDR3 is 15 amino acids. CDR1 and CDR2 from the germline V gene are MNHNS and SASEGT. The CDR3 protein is CASSPIAGSSYEQYF. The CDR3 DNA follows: TGTGCCAGCAGTCCCATAGCGGGGAGCTCCTACGAGCAGTACTTC.

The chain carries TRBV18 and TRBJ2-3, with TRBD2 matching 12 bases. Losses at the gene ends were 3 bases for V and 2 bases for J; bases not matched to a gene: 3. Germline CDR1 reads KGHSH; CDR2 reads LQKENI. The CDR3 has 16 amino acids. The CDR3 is CASSPRTSGDTDTQYF. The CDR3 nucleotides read TGTGCCAGCTCACCCAGGACTAGCGGGGACACAGATACGCAGTATTTT.

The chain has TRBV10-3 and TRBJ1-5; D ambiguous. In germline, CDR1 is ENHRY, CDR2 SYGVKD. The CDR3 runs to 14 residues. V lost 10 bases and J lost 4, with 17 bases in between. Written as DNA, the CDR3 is TGTGCCACCTCGCCGACGGACGGGAATCAGCCCCAGCATTTT. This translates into CATSPTDGNQPQHF.

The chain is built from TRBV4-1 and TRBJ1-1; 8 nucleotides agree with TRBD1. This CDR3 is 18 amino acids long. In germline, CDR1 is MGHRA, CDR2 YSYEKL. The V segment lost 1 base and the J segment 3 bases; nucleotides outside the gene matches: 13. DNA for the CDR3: TGCGCCAGCAGCCAAGTAGACGTTCGGGGACAGGTTTACACTGAAGCTTTCTTT. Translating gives CASSQVDVRGQVYTEAFF.

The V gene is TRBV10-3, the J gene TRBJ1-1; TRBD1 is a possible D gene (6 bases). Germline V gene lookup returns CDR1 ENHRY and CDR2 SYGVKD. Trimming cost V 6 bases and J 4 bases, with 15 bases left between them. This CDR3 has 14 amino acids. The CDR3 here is CAISPTRGGTEAFF. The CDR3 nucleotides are TGTGCCATCAGCCCAACCAGGGGAGGCACTGAAGCTTTCTTT.

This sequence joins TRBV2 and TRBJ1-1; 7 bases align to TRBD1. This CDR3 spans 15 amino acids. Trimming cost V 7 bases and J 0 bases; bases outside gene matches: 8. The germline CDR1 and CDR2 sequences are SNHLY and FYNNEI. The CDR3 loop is CASTKTGQVNTEAFF. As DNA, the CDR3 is TGTGCCAGCACCAAGACCGGACAGGTGAACACTGAAGCTTTCTTT.

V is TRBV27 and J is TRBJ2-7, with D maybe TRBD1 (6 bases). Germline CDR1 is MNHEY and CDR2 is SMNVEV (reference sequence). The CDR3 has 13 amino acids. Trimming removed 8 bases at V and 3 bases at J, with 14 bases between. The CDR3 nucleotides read TGTGCCAGCGACCGACAGGACCACTACGAGCAGTACTTC. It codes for CASDRQDHYEQYF.

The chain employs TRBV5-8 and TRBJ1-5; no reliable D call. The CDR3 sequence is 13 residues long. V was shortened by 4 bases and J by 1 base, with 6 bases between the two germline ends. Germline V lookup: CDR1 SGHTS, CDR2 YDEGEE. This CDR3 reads CASSELSNQPQHF. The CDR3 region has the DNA TGTGCCAGCAGCGAACTCAGCAATCAGCCCCAGCATTTT.

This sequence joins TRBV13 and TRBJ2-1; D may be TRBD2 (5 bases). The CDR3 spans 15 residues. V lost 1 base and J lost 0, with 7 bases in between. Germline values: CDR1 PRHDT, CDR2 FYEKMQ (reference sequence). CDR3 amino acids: CASSLAGSSYNEQFF. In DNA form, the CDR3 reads TGTGCCAGCAGCTTAGCGGGGAGCTCCTACAATGAGCAGTTCTTC.

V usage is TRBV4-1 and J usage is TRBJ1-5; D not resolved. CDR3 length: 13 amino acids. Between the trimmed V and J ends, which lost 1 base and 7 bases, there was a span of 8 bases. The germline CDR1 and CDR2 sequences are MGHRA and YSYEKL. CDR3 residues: CASSQAYEQPQHF. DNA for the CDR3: TGCGCCAGCAGCCAAGCCTACGAACAGCCCCAGCATTTT.

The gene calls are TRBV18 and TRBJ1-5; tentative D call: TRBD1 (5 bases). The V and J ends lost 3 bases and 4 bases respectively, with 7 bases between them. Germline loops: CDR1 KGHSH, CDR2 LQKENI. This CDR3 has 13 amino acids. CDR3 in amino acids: CASSPEGNQPQHF. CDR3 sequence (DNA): TGTGCCAGCTCACCCGAGGGGAATCAGCCCCAGCATTTT. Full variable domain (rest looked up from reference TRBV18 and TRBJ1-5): NAGVMQNPRHLVRRRGQEARLRCSPMKGHSHVYWYRQLPEEGLKFMVYLQKENIIDESGMPKERFSAEFPKEGPSILRIQQVVRGDSAAYFCASSPEGNQPQHFGDGTRLSIL.

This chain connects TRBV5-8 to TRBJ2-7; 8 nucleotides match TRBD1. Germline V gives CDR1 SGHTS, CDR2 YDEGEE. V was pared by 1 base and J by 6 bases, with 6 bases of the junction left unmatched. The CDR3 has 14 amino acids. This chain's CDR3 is CASSLLWDRSEQYF. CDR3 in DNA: TGTGCCAGCAGCTTGTTGTGGGACAGGAGCGAGCAGTACTTC.

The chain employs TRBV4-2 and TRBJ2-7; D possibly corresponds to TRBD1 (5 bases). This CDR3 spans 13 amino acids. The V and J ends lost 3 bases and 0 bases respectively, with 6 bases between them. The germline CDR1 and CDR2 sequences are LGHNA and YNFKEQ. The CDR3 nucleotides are TGTGCCAGCAGCCAGCAGGGCTCCTACGAGCAGTACTTC. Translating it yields CASSQQGSYEQYF.

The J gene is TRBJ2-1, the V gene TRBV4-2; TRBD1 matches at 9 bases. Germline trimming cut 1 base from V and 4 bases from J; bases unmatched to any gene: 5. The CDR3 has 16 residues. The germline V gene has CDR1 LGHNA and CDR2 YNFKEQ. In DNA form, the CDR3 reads TGTGCCAGCAGCCAAGTACAGGGGGCTTCGTACAATGAGCAGTTCTTC. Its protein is CASSQVQGASYNEQFF.

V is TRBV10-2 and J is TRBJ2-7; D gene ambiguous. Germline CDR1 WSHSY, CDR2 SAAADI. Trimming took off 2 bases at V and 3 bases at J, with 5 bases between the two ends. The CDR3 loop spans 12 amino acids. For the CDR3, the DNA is TGCGCCAGCAGTGAGGTAGACTACGAGCAGTACTTC. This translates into CASSEVDYEQYF.

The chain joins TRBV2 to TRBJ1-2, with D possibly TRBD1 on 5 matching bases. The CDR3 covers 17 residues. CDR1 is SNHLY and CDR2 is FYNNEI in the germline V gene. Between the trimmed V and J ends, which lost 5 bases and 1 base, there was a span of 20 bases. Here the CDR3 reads CASSKEAGQTSNYGYTF. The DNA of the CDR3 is TGTGCCAGCAGTAAGGAGGCAGGACAAACCAGTAACTATGGCTACACCTTC.

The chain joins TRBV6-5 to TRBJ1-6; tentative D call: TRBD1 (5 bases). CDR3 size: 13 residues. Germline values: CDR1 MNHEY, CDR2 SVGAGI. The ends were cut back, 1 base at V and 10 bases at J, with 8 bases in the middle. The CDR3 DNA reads TGTGCCAGCAGTTACTGGAGGGACTCACCCCTCCACTTT. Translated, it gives CASSYWRDSPLHF.

The CDR3 sequence: CASRTGWDTLYEQYF. The CDR3 nucleotides are TGTGCCAGCAGAACGGGGTGGGACACCCTCTACGAGCAGTACTTC. The J gene is TRBJ2-7, the V gene TRBV6-5; a weak D match, TRBD1 (6 bases). V lost 6 bases, J lost 3 bases, and 18 bases lay in between. The CDR3 has 15 residues. The germline gives CDR1 MNHEY, CDR2 SVGAGI.

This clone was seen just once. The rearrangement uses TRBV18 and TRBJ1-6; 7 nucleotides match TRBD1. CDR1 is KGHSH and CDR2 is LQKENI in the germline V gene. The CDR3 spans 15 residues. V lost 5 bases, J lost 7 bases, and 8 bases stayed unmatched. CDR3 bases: TGTGCCAGCTCAACCCTGGGACAGCCAAATTCACCCCTCCACTTT. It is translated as CASSTLGQPNSPLHF. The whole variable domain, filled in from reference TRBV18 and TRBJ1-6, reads NAGVMQNPRHLVRRRGQEARLRCSPMKGHSHVYWYRQLPEEGLKFMVYLQKENIIDESGMPKERFSAEFPKEGPSILRIQQVVRGDSAAYFCASSTLGQPNSPLHFGNGTRLTVT.

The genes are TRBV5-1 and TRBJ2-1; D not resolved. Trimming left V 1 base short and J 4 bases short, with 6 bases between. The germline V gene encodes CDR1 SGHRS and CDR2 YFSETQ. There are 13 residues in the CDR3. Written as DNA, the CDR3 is TGCGCCAGCAGCTTGTCTACTTACAATGAGCAGTTCTTC. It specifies CASSLSTYNEQFF.

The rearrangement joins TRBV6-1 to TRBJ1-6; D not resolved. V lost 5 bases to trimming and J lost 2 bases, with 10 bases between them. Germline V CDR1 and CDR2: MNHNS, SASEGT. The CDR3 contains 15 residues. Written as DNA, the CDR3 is TGTGCCAGCAGTCCCGGACGGGCCTATAATTCACCCCTCCACTTT. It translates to CASSPGRAYNSPLHF.